These 27 T cell receptor beta chains originate from one sample sequenced in a study of siplizumab effects on memory and regulatory T cells (dated by TCRdb to the late 2010s). The library came from the immunoSEQ multiplex PCR assay. The clones in this table, taken by TCRdb from immuneACCESS, are in-frame only. Not every clone is retained; where verified, under half of the shortfall comes from an unresolved V gene, and the cause of the rest is unknown. Here the sample has around 110,000 clones; approximately 94% occur a single time. The biggest ten clones account for under 2% of the sample. The sample was non-Treg CD4+ T cells sorted from blood. What the cell subset or site label conveys for this sample: FACS-sorted unstimulated CD4+ non-regulatory T cells. The source of these receptors is a human donor in good health.

The chain is built from TRBV14 and TRBJ2-7, with D maybe TRBD1 (6 bases). Germline V gives CDR1 SGHDN, CDR2 FVKESK. V lost 0 bases and J 7 bases, leaving 16 bases between the germline ends. This CDR3 is built from 15 residues. In DNA, the CDR3 is TGTGCCAGCAGCCAAGAGGGCCAGGGGAATAGGGAGCAGTACTTC. Amino acid sequence: CASSQEGQGNREQYF.

The rearrangement links TRBV6-5 to TRBJ1-5; D is perhaps TRBD1 (6 bases). Trimming took off 2 bases at V and 5 bases at J, with 13 bases between the two ends. Germline-derived CDR1 and CDR2 are MNHEY and SVGAGI. This CDR3 has 15 residues. CDR3 sequence (DNA): TGTGCCAGCAGTTACCGCCAGGGGAATCATCAGCCCCAGCATTTT. It yields the protein CASSYRQGNHQPQHF.

The genes are TRBV5-1 and TRBJ2-5; tentative D call: TRBD1 (6 bases). Germline CDR1 reads SGHRS; CDR2 reads YFSETQ. This CDR3 region has 16 residues. V gave up 2 bases and J gave up 7 bases, with 21 bases separating them. This CDR3 is CASSFGAGTPEGTQYF. For the CDR3, the DNA is TGCGCCAGCAGCTTTGGGGCCGGGACACCTGAAGGGACCCAGTACTTC.

In its sample, this clone was seen once. CDR3: CASNRPDSTSYGYTF. As DNA, the CDR3 is TGTGCCAGCAATCGACCGGACAGTACGTCCTATGGCTACACCTTC. The chain joins TRBV2 to TRBJ1-2; D is possibly TRBD1 (6 bases). The CDR3 is 15 amino acids. Per germline, CDR1 SNHLY and CDR2 FYNNEI. V was trimmed by 7 bases and J by 4 bases, leaving 19 bases between them.

Here the CDR3 reads CASSLGQEIYGYTF. The DNA of the CDR3 is TGCGCCAGCAGCTTGGGACAGGAGATCTATGGCTACACCTTC. This sequence joins TRBV5-1 and TRBJ1-2; D possibly corresponds to TRBD1 (6 bases). Trimming left V 0 bases short and J 4 bases short, with 10 bases between. Germline assignment: CDR1 SGHRS and CDR2 YFSETQ. The CDR3 totals 14 residues. Using reference TRBV5-1 and TRBJ1-2 for the parts outside the CDR3, the full variable domain is KAGVTQTPRYLIKTRGQQVTLSCSPISGHRSVSWYQQTPGQGLQFLFEYFSETQRNKGNFPGRFSGRQFSNSRSEMNVSTLELGDSALYLCASSLGQEIYGYTFGSGTRLTVV.

The chain recombines TRBV5-1 with TRBJ1-2; D remains ambiguous. Germline V gene lookup returns CDR1 SGHRS and CDR2 YFSETQ. Trimming cost V 0 bases and J 8 bases, with 14 bases left between them. The CDR3 extends over 14 amino acids. As DNA, the CDR3 is TGCGCCAGCAGCTTGGCCCATGGGGAGATGGGCTACACCTTC. This codes for CASSLAHGEMGYTF.

This clone appeared a single time. The V call is TRBV6-6, the J call TRBJ1-4; a weak D match, TRBD1 (5 bases). V lost 4 bases and J lost 6, with 12 bases in between. The length of the CDR3 is 14 residues. Looked up from germline, CDR1 is MNHNY and CDR2 is SVGAGI (reference sequence). CDR3 amino acids: CASSFQGGYEKLFF. As DNA, the CDR3 is TGTGCCAGCAGTTTTCAGGGCGGGTATGAAAAACTGTTTTTT.

The chain employs TRBV6-1 and TRBJ1-5, with 8 bases aligning to TRBD1. CDR1 is MNHNS, CDR2 SASEGT, per germline. This CDR3 is built from 14 residues. The V segment lost 5 bases and the J segment 2 bases; nucleotides outside the gene matches: 2. CDR3 DNA: TGTGCCAGCAGTACGGACAGGGGCAATCAGCCCCAGCATTTT. Protein product: CASSTDRGNQPQHF.

The chain employs TRBV5-4 and TRBJ1-1; TRBD1 aligns across 8 bases. V lost 3 bases to trimming and J lost 5 bases; unmatched junction nucleotides: 6. From germline, CDR1 is SGHNT and CDR2 YYREEE (reference sequence). The CDR3 covers 14 residues. The CDR3 region has the DNA TGTGCCAGCAGCTGGCAGGGGGCTCGTACTGAAGCTTTCTTT. It translates to CASSWQGARTEAFF.

The genes are TRBV6-5 and TRBJ2-7; the D gene could be TRBD1 or TRBD2 (5 bases each). V lost 8 bases and J 4 bases, leaving 21 bases between the germline ends. This CDR3 is 15 amino acids long. CDR1 MNHEY and CDR2 SVGAGI come from the germline V gene. The CDR3 reads CASQPVQAGTYEQYF. The CDR3 nucleotides are TGTGCCAGCCAGCCGGTGCAGGCAGGGACGTACGAGCAGTACTTC.

The rearrangement uses TRBV28 and TRBJ1-1; D is uncertain. Germline loops: CDR1 MDHEN, CDR2 SYDVKM. V lost 6 bases, J lost 3 bases, and 14 bases lay in between. This CDR3 spans 14 amino acids. Written as DNA, the CDR3 is TGTGCCAGCAGCCTACCGCATTCGGACACTGAAGCTTTCTTT. Its translation: CASSLPHSDTEAFF.

The chain links TRBV5-4 to TRBJ2-7; D call uncertain. Germline CDR1 and CDR2: SGHNT and YYREEE (reference sequence). The V end was cut by 0 bases, the J end by 2 bases, with 6 bases between. The CDR3 sequence is 13 residues long. The CDR3 is CASSLVRPYEQYF. The CDR3 bases are TGTGCCAGCAGCTTGGTCCGACCCTACGAGCAGTACTTC.

The rearrangement links TRBV11-1 to TRBJ2-2; either TRBD1 or TRBD2 may fit D (5 bases each). The length of the CDR3 is 15 residues. Trimming pared 5 bases from V and 5 bases from J, leaving 15 bases between. Germline lookup yields CDR1 SGHAT and CDR2 FQDESV (reference sequence). CDR3 in DNA: TGTGCCAGCAGCACCGGGGCTCGAGGGACCGGGGAGCTGTTTTTT. Protein sequence: CASSTGARGTGELFF.

The chain recombines TRBV4-2 with TRBJ1-4, with TRBD1 matching over 7 bases. This CDR3 spans 14 amino acids. The V and J ends lost 7 bases and 5 bases, in that order; junction bases with no gene match: 7. Germline-derived CDR1 and CDR2 are LGHNA and YNFKEQ. For the CDR3, the DNA is TGTGCCAGCAAGCTGACAGGGCTGAATGAAAAACTGTTTTTT. Its translation: CASKLTGLNEKLFF.

The chain joins TRBV9 to TRBJ1-2, with no clear D. The CDR3 is 13 residues long. V lost 0 bases to trimming and J lost 3 bases, with 6 bases between them. Germline V gene lookup returns CDR1 SGDLS and CDR2 YYNGEE. The CDR3 coding sequence is TGTGCCAGCAGCGTAGCTCCAGACTATGGCTACACCTTC. The encoded protein is CASSVAPDYGYTF.

Turning to this clone: Because the CDR3's place on the DNA is in doubt, the DNA is left out and the CDR3 is given as listed by TCRdb. V usage is TRBV21-1 and J usage is TRBJ2-1; the D call in the table, TRBD1, was not verified against the DNA. TRBV21-1 constitutes a pseudogene. The CDR3 is 16 amino acids long, termini counted. CDR3 residues: CASSKVGQGTGNEQFF.

The gene calls are TRBV6-6 and TRBJ1-2, with 8 bases matching TRBD1. This CDR3 comprises 16 residues. V dropped 4 bases and J dropped 5; count of bases not matched to a gene: 12. Germline CDR1 and CDR2: MNHNY and SVGAGI (reference sequence). CDR3 DNA sequence: TGTGCCAGCAGTTCGGACAGGGCCTCCTTAGGGTATGGCTACACCTTC. It specifies CASSSDRASLGYGYTF.

CDR3 loop: CASSSGTGFYEQYF. CDR3 DNA: TGTGCCAGCAGCTCAGGGACAGGTTTCTACGAGCAGTACTTC. The chain employs TRBV5-4 and TRBJ2-7; 8 bases agree with TRBD1. The CDR3 is 14 amino acids. The V and J ends lost 3 bases and 3 bases, in that order; junction bases with no gene match: 5. From germline, CDR1 is SGHNT and CDR2 YYREEE (reference sequence).

V and J are TRBV19 and TRBJ2-3; 8 positions agree with TRBD2. V was clipped by 7 bases and J by 0 bases; unmatched bases: 6. The CDR3 covers 15 residues. Looked up from germline, CDR1 is LNHDA and CDR2 is SQIVND (reference sequence). The CDR3 is CASTPAGASTDTQYF. CDR3 nucleotides: TGTGCCAGTACCCCAGCGGGGGCTAGCACAGATACGCAGTATTTT.

The chain has TRBV6-5 and TRBJ2-5, with 9 bases lining up with TRBD2. The CDR3 runs 15 residues. Germline CDR1 MNHEY, CDR2 SVGAGI. After removal of 8 bases from V and 4 bases from J, the junction contained 11 bases not matched to a gene. This CDR3 is CASCSGRQVGETQYF. In nucleotides, the CDR3 is TGTGCCAGCTGTAGCGGGAGACAGGTTGGAGAGACCCAGTACTTC.

The chain employs TRBV7-9 and TRBJ1-5; D unclear. From germline, CDR1 is SEHNR and CDR2 FQNEAQ (reference sequence). With 1 base removed from V and 4 bases from J, the gap between germline ends came to 11 bases. The CDR3 has 15 amino acids. The CDR3 spells CASSLVLGGNQPQHF. The CDR3 region has the DNA TGTGCCAGCAGCTTAGTTCTGGGCGGGAATCAGCCCCAGCATTTT.

V usage is TRBV7-2 and J usage is TRBJ2-1; D might be TRBD1 or TRBD2, each matching 6 bases. CDR3 length equals 17 residues. Germline CDR1 is SGHTA and CDR2 is FQGNSA. V lost 3 bases and J lost 2, with 17 bases in between. The CDR3 bases are TGTGCCAGCAGCTTTGGGGCCGGGGGCTATCCCTACAATGAGCAGTTCTTC. It encodes CASSFGAGGYPYNEQFF.

The gene calls are TRBV18 and TRBJ1-1; D possibly corresponds to TRBD1 (5 bases). In germline, CDR1 is KGHSH, CDR2 LQKENI. CDR3 length: 15 amino acids. V dropped 1 base and J dropped 6 bases, with 15 bases sitting between them. The CDR3 coding sequence is TGTGCCAGCTCACCACTTTCGGGGCTAGGGTCTGAAGCTTTCTTT. Translated: CASSPLSGLGSEAFF.

This clone was seen only once. Germline and junction disagree at one end, which may indicate a read error. This chain uses TRBV6-5 with TRBJ2-5; no clear D. This CDR3 is 11 amino acids long. Germline CDR1 is MNHEY and CDR2 is SVGAGI. The CDR3 DNA follows: TGTGTCAGCATTAAAACCGGGACCCAGTACTTC. This sequence encodes CVSIKTGTQYF.

The chain carries TRBV14 and TRBJ2-7; no clear D. The CDR3 consists of 13 residues. Germline V gene data show CDR1 as SGHDN and CDR2 as FVKESK. V was cut by 2 bases and J by 3 bases, with 8 bases left in between. The CDR3 is CASSQRGHYEQYF. The CDR3 region has the DNA TGTGCCAGCAGCCAAAGAGGTCACTACGAGCAGTACTTC.

V gene TRBV4-1 combines with J gene TRBJ2-7, with D unresolved. The CDR3 is 13 amino acids. Trimming took off 0 bases at V and 4 bases at J, with 7 bases between the two ends. Germline assignment: CDR1 MGHRA and CDR2 YSYEKL. The chain's CDR3 is CASSQDTPYEQYF. The CDR3 coding sequence is TGCGCCAGCAGCCAAGACACCCCGTACGAGCAGTACTTC.

This clone showed up just once. The rearrangement joins TRBV6-5 to TRBJ2-7, with 7 bases identical to TRBD2. The CDR3 extends over 15 amino acids. CDR1 is MNHEY, CDR2 SVGAGI, per germline. The V segment lost 0 bases and the J segment 2 bases; nucleotides outside the gene matches: 4. The CDR3 coding sequence is TGTGCCAGCAGTTACTCGGGAGGGCTTCCCTACGAGCAGTACTTC. Translated: CASSYSGGLPYEQYF.